Following are 16 T cell receptor beta chains from one sample sequenced in a study of blood T cell repertoires in COVID-19. This table comes from immunoSEQ multiplex PCR, and its TCRdb copy is limited to in-frame clones, with some not included. The sample holds roughly 290,000 clones, roughly 89% seen once. Sequencing was done on a sample of PBMCs or T cells enriched from blood (not recorded which). The source is a woman aged 18 to 35 with acute COVID-19.

The CDR3 DNA follows: TGTGCCAGCAGCTTAGCACTCGACATCCCCAGGACAGCCGAGCAGTACTTC. Amino acids: CASSLALDIPRTAEQYF. The chain combines TRBV7-2 with TRBJ2-7; D is possibly TRBD1 (6 bases). V lost 0 bases, J lost 6 bases, and 21 bases lay in between. This CDR3 has 17 amino acids. Per germline, CDR1 SGHTA and CDR2 FQGNSA.

The V gene is TRBV19, the J gene TRBJ1-3, with a possible D match to TRBD1 (6 bases). Between the trimmed V and J ends, which lost 6 bases and 2 bases, there was a span of 14 bases. Germline V gene sequence: CDR1 LNHDA, CDR2 SQIVND (reference sequence). The length of the CDR3 is 15 residues. The CDR3 spells CASSFQQGPGNTIYF. CDR3 nucleotide sequence: TGTGCCAGTAGCTTCCAACAGGGTCCTGGAAACACCATATATTTT.

The J gene is TRBJ2-7, the V gene TRBV27, with TRBD1 matching over 10 bases. V was pared by 2 bases and J by 1 base, with 5 bases of the junction left unmatched. Germline CDR1 and CDR2: MNHEY and SMNVEV (reference sequence). There are 16 residues in the CDR3. The CDR3 reads CASSLGRQGASYEQYF. CDR3 DNA: TGTGCCAGCAGTTTAGGCCGACAGGGGGCTTCCTACGAGCAGTACTTC.

The chain couples TRBV3-1 (or the pseudogene TRBV3-2) to TRBJ2-7; TRBD1 is a possible D gene (5 bases). This CDR3 contains 15 residues. V lost 4 bases and J 9 bases, leaving 22 bases between the germline ends. Germline loops: CDR1 LGHDT, CDR2 YNNKEL (reference sequence). CDR3: CASSLILDGSTGQYF. As DNA, the CDR3 is TGTGCCAGCAGCCTTATACTGGACGGATCCACAGGGCAGTACTTC.

The V gene is TRBV6-6, the J gene TRBJ2-5, with 9 bases matching TRBD2. Trimming removed 5 bases from V and 1 base from J; junction bases left unmatched: 11. Germline-derived CDR1 and CDR2 are MNHNY and SVGAGI (reference sequence). There are 17 residues in the CDR3. CDR3: CASSQGLAPLAQETQYF. DNA for the CDR3: TGTGCCAGCAGTCAGGGACTAGCACCCCTAGCCCAAGAGACCCAGTACTTC.

This chain links TRBV3-1 (or the pseudogene TRBV3-2) with TRBJ2-7; 12 bases align to TRBD2. The CDR3 is 18 amino acids. From germline, CDR1 is LGHDT and CDR2 YNNKEL (reference sequence). V shed 4 bases, J shed 1 base, and the junction held 11 bases outside the gene matches. CDR3 in DNA: TGTGCCAGCAGCCCCTCAGGACTAGCGGGACTTCCTTCCTACGAGCAGTACTTC. As protein: CASSPSGLAGLPSYEQYF.

This rearrangement joins TRBV3-1 (or the pseudogene TRBV3-2) to TRBJ1-2; D is unclear. CDR3 size: 11 residues. Germline V CDR1 and CDR2: LGHDT, YNNKEL (reference sequence). Trimming shortened V by 3 bases and J by 7 bases, and 6 bases separated the two germline ends. CDR3 in DNA: TGTGCCAGCAGCCATTACTCTGGCTACACCTTC. It encodes CASSHYSGYTF.

This chain connects TRBV27 to TRBJ1-6, with D unclear. The CDR3 extends over 12 amino acids. Germline V gives CDR1 MNHEY, CDR2 SMNVEV (reference sequence). V shed 5 bases and J shed 6 bases, with 5 bases lying between them. The CDR3 spells CASSPFNSPLHF. CDR3 DNA: TGTGCCAGCAGTCCGTTTAATTCACCCCTCCACTTT.

The chain couples TRBV7-8 to TRBJ2-1; the match to TRBD2 covers 7 bases. CDR3 length equals 16 residues. CDR1 SGHVS and CDR2 FQNEAQ come from the germline V gene. With V trimmed by 2 bases and J by 6 bases, 10 bases remained unmatched. CDR3 amino acids: CASSLSLREKANEQFF. CDR3 bases: TGTGCCAGCAGCTTATCTCTGCGGGAGAAAGCCAATGAGCAGTTCTTC.

The rearrangement uses TRBV18 and TRBJ1-4; 7 bases map to TRBD1. Losses at the gene ends were 3 bases for V and 7 bases for J; bases not matched to a gene: 5. Germline-derived CDR1 and CDR2 are KGHSH and LQKENI. This CDR3 is built from 14 residues. The CDR3 nucleotides are TGTGCCAGCTCACCTAAACAGGGGTTTGAAAAACTGTTTTTT. The encoded protein is CASSPKQGFEKLFF.

The V gene is TRBV25-1, the J gene TRBJ2-1; 10 positions match TRBD2. The CDR3 length is 17 residues. Germline CDR1 is MGHDK and CDR2 is SYGVNS. V trimming: 4 bases; J trimming: 8 bases; junction bases outside the gene matches: 14. For the CDR3, the DNA is TGTGCCAGCAGTGGGAGGCTAGCGGGAGATGTGTTGGATGAGCAGTTCTTC. Translation gives CASSGRLAGDVLDEQFF.

J is TRBJ1-6 and V is TRBV14, with D unresolved. The CDR3 is 13 amino acids. V lost 2 bases to trimming and J lost 5 bases, with 4 bases between them. Germline V CDR1 and CDR2: SGHDN, FVKESK. CDR3 region: CASSQFNNSPLHF. CDR3 bases: TGTGCCAGCAGCCAATTTAATAATTCACCCCTCCACTTT.

The rearrangement joins TRBV7-6 to TRBJ2-7, with a possible D match to TRBD1 (8 bases). The V end lost 4 bases, the J end lost 4 bases, and 35 bases lay between the germline ends. This CDR3 has 21 residues. The germline CDR1 and CDR2 sequences are SGHVS and FNYEAQ. CDR3 bases: TGTGCCAGCAGCTCCCCGATCAGGGGGCGCGGGCTAGCGGAGGCCGTTTACGAGCAGTACTTC. Encoded protein: CASSSPIRGRGLAEAVYEQYF.

The chain is built from TRBV7-9 and TRBJ2-6; D gene unclear. CDR1 and CDR2 (germline): SEHNR, FQNEAQ (reference sequence). V was clipped by 5 bases and J by 0 bases, with 5 bases between them. CDR3 length: 14 residues. The CDR3 nucleotides are TGTGCCAGCAGCCCTCCCTCTGGGGCCAACGTCCTGACTTTC. Its translation: CASSPPSGANVLTF.

The chain has TRBV7-2 and TRBJ2-7; 8 nucleotides line up with TRBD2. Trimming cost V 2 bases and J 6 bases; bases outside gene matches: 12. The CDR3 is 16 residues long. Germline V gene data show CDR1 as SGHTA and CDR2 as FQGNSA. The CDR3, as DNA: TGTGCCAGCAGCTTACGGTCAGCGGGGGCTGTTCGCGAGCAGTACTTC. Protein product: CASSLRSAGAVREQYF. Combining the CDR3 with reference TRBV7-2 and TRBJ2-7 gives the whole variable domain GAGVSQSPSNKVTEKGKDVELRCDPISGHTALYWYRQSLGQGLEFLIYFQGNSAPDKSGLPSDRFSAERTGGSVSTLTIQRTQQEDSAVYLCASSLRSAGAVREQYFGPGTRLTVT.

This clone was counted once. CDR3 sequence: CATSRDEEKLFF. CDR3 nucleotide sequence: TGTGCCACCAGCAGAGATGAGGAAAAACTGTTTTTT. The chain uses TRBV15 and TRBJ1-4; D not resolved. The CDR3 totals 12 residues. CDR1 and CDR2 (germline): LNHNV, YYDKDF (reference sequence). V was pared by 0 bases and J by 8 bases, with 4 bases between.